A single sample gave rise to the 17 T cell receptor beta chains below, sequenced in a study of response to subunit inactivated influenza vaccine. TCRdb fed the RT-PCR reads into MiXCR, producing one record per CDR3 protein. The sample yields just over 300,000 distinct CDR3 sequences, roughly a fifth seen once. Sequences were derived from PBMCs from blood, sampled less than 22 months after vaccination. The source is a man aged 50 to 75 who received an inactivated influenza vaccine.

This clonotype has a handful of counts. The chain couples TRBV20-1 to TRBJ1-1; a weak D match, TRBD1 (5 bases). Germline values: CDR1 DFQATT, CDR2 SNEGSKA (reference sequence). Trimming removed 3 bases from V and 0 bases from J, with 8 bases in between. The CDR3 has 13 residues. CDR3 sequence: CSARRQMNTEAFF. The CDR3, as DNA: TGCAGTGCTAGGAGACAGATGAACACTGAAGCTTTCTTT.

This clonotype was counted at least ten times. V usage is TRBV30 and J usage is TRBJ1-5; no clear D gene. The germline V gene has CDR1 GTSNPN and CDR2 SVGIG (reference sequence). Trimming pared 1 base from V and 9 bases from J, leaving 10 bases between. The length of the CDR3 is 12 residues. CDR3 region: CAWSAPRGPQHF. DNA of the CDR3: TGTGCCTGGAGTGCCCCCCGTGGGCCCCAGCATTTT.

This clonotype has only a few counts. V is TRBV28 and J is TRBJ2-7, with TRBD2 identical over 11 bases. V shed 6 bases and J 5 bases; nucleotides not matched to a gene: 9. CDR1 is MDHEN, CDR2 SYDVKM, per germline. This CDR3 contains 15 residues. CDR3 sequence (DNA): TGTGCCAGCAGGCGCACTAGCGGGAGATCCCACGAGCAGTACTTC. This translates into CASRRTSGRSHEQYF.

This clonotype showed up just a few times. This chain connects TRBV11-2 to TRBJ2-1, with 10 nucleotides matching TRBD2. V lost 5 bases to trimming and J lost 3 bases; unmatched junction nucleotides: 4. The CDR3 is 15 residues long. CDR1 and CDR2 (germline): SGHAT, FQNNGV. The CDR3 DNA reads TGTGCCAGCAGCCTTAGCGGGGGGCACTACAATGAGCAGTTCTTC. Translating it yields CASSLSGGHYNEQFF.

This sequence joins TRBV4-1 and TRBJ2-7, with TRBD1 as a possible D gene (6 bases). The CDR3 has 16 amino acids. Per germline, CDR1 MGHRA and CDR2 YSYEKL. The ends were cut back, 0 bases at V and 3 bases at J, with 15 bases in the middle. CDR3 sequence reads: CASSQDPGTRSYEQYF. The CDR3 DNA follows: TGCGCCAGCAGCCAAGATCCGGGGACAAGGAGCTACGAGCAGTACTTC.

The chain joins TRBV20-1 to TRBJ1-6; 8 bases line up with TRBD1. The trim removed 6 bases at V and 9 bases at J, leaving 13 bases unmatched. CDR1 is DFQATT and CDR2 is SNEGSKA in the germline V gene (reference sequence). This CDR3 is 15 amino acids long. CDR3 nucleotide sequence: TGCAGTGCCCTAATTTCCTCAGGGGGCACTTCACCCCTCCACTTT. Its protein product is CSALISSGGTSPLHF.

The table lists this clonotype with many counts. V and J are TRBV11-2 and TRBJ1-1; D is uncertain. The V gene's germline CDR1 is SGHAT and CDR2 FQNNGV. This CDR3 has 13 amino acids. V lost 3 bases to trimming and J lost 3 bases, with 8 bases between them. The CDR3 DNA reads as TGTGCCAGCAGCTTTTCGCAGTACACTGAAGCTTTCTTT. It codes for CASSFSQYTEAFF.

This sequence joins TRBV7-2 and TRBJ2-3; D unresolved. This CDR3 region has 12 residues. CDR1 and CDR2 (germline): SGHTA, FQGNSA. Trimming removed 5 bases at V and 2 bases at J, with 5 bases between. CDR3 sequence reads: CASSAYTDTQYF. Here the CDR3 DNA reads TGTGCCAGCAGCGCATACACAGATACGCAGTATTTT.

There are many counts of this clonotype. This chain uses TRBV6-5 with TRBJ1-3, with D possibly being TRBD1 (6 bases). V lost 2 bases and J 0 bases, leaving 14 bases between the germline ends. The CDR3 spans 17 residues. Germline values: CDR1 MNHEY, CDR2 SVGAGI. This CDR3 is CASSYQSPDSSGNTIYF. Here the CDR3 DNA reads TGTGCCAGCAGTTACCAGTCCCCGGACAGCTCTGGAAACACCATATATTTT.

Comments on this clonotype: One base away lies a much larger clone, so this may be a sequencing read error. This chain joins TRBV11-2 and TRBJ1-1; D is ambiguous. Germline V gene data show CDR1 as SGHAT and CDR2 as FQNNGV. The CDR3 has 12 amino acids. The CDR3 DNA reads as TGTGCCAGCAGTGCGCGGTACACTGAAGCTCTCTTT. Its translation: CASSARYTEALF.

The chain couples TRBV6-1 to TRBJ2-3; 10 nucleotides match TRBD1. Germline assignment: CDR1 MNHNS and CDR2 SASEGT. There are 14 residues in the CDR3. CDR3 in DNA: TGTATAACACTAGACAGGGGGCGCGGAGATACGCAGTATTTT. Its protein is CITLDRGRGDTQYF.

This rearrangement joins TRBV13 to TRBJ2-5; no reliable D call. The CDR3 has 14 amino acids. Trimming pared 1 base from V and 3 bases from J, leaving 9 bases between. Germline loops: CDR1 PRHDT, CDR2 FYEKMQ (reference sequence). The CDR3 is CASSLVGLEETQYF. The CDR3 DNA reads as TGTGCCAGCAGCTTAGTAGGGCTCGAAGAGACCCAGTACTTC.

V is TRBV6-5 and J is TRBJ2-5, with 7 bases identical to TRBD2. CDR1 and CDR2 from the germline V gene are MNHEY and SVGAGI. V gave up 3 bases and J gave up 5 bases; unmatched junction bases: 15. CDR3 length equals 17 residues. The CDR3 spells CASSYIAPSSGIETQYF. The CDR3 DNA follows: TGTGCCAGCAGTTATATCGCCCCCTCCAGCGGGATTGAGACCCAGTACTTC.

The chain recombines TRBV4-2 with TRBJ2-1; weak D call: TRBD1 (6 bases). Trimming stripped 0 bases from V and 5 bases from J, with 11 bases between. The CDR3 is 15 amino acids. Germline V gene sequence: CDR1 LGHNA, CDR2 YNFKEQ. The CDR3 is CASSQDQGSHNEQFF. As DNA, the CDR3 is TGTGCCAGCAGCCAAGATCAGGGGTCGCACAATGAGCAGTTCTTC.

The chain has TRBV5-4 and TRBJ1-2; 8 nucleotides align to TRBD1. J gave up 8 bases and V 5 bases, and 17 bases lay outside the gene matches. This CDR3 comprises 16 residues. The germline V gene has CDR1 SGHNT and CDR2 YYREEE (reference sequence). CDR3 bases: TGTGCCAGCAGACTATCGACCCACGGGACAGGCAAGGGCTACACCTTC. Its translation is CASRLSTHGTGKGYTF.

The gene calls are TRBV3-1 and TRBJ1-5, with 7 positions matching TRBD1. Germline V gene sequence: CDR1 LGHDT, CDR2 YNNKEL (reference sequence). The junction had 3 bases not matched to a gene; V was cut back by 2 bases and J by 5 bases. This CDR3 has 14 residues. The CDR3 nucleotides are TGTGCCAGCAGCCAAAACAGGGGATATCAGCCCCAGCATTTT. Translation: CASSQNRGYQPQHF. The entire variable domain, with the rest obtained from reference TRBV3-1 and TRBJ1-5, is as follows: DTAVSQTPKYLVTQMGNDKSIKCEQNLGHDTMYWYKQDSKKFLKIMFSYNNKELIINETVPNRFSPKSPDKAHLNLHINSLELGDSAVYFCASSQNRGYQPQHFGDGTRLSIL.

The rearrangement links TRBV5-1 to TRBJ2-1, with 9 nucleotides matching TRBD2. Germline V CDR1 and CDR2: SGHRS, YFSETQ. This CDR3 has 16 amino acids. Unmatched junction bases numbered 9, after V lost 0 bases and J lost 8 bases. For the CDR3, the DNA is TGCGCCAGCAGCTTGGGAATAGCGGGAGTAGTTGATGAGCAGTTCTTC. As protein: CASSLGIAGVVDEQFF.